What follows is one T cell receptor (beta chain) and its context. There is no known antigen for this receptor. The input lacks base qualities; no much larger clone sits a single base away. This record belongs to a study of radiation and T cells in renal cell carcinoma (dated by TCRdb to the early 2020s). Study-level background: In total, about 53 samples, comprising 25 or so tumors and approximately 27 peripheral blood samples, were subjected to TCR beta sequencing. In the 53 samples combined, some 4,100,000 unique CDR3 nucleotide sequences were found, encoding approximately 2,800,000 unique CDR3 amino acid sequences. Study-wide findings and limitations: Compared with controls, irradiated tumors had higher TCR clonality, as the top 100 clonotypes made up an average of approximately 54% of the repertoire, versus roughly 43% in nephrectomy-only tumors. Only small tumor regions of roughly 1 g were available, so intratumoral heterogeneity was not captured. Compared with control tumors, irradiated tumors had a greater number of dominant CDR3 motifs, and those motifs took up a bigger portion of the repertoire. With a single-armed trial design, the study had no way to address how radiation dose or scheduling affects the TCR repertoire.

Following the manufacturer's recommendations, the immunoSEQ kit was used to generate TCR beta libraries from genomic DNA. For library preparation, a first multiplex PCR was performed with proprietary primers, followed by a second PCR in which unique barcodes were added, and bead cleanups were performed after each round. A positive control reaction and a negative control reaction, both provided in the kit, were run with every batch of samples. The final libraries were assessed on an Agilent 4200 TapeStation D1000 ScreenTape, pooled by volume, and quantified by qPCR. Sequencing was performed on an Illumina NextSeq500 using a MidOutput 150-cycle cartridge, with 156 Read1 cycles, 15 Index1 cycles, and the kit custom primers. The pooled library was loaded at 0.75 to 1 pM, with an approximately 21% PhiX control spiked in. The original pipeline was this. The vendor-processed data were analyzed in R, and a clonotype was defined as all T cells that share the same CDR3 nucleotide sequence. For clone abundance analyses, frequencies were normalized to the 10,000 most abundant clones in each sample. Public T cell clones, which averaged fewer than five per sample, were excluded before analysis. Dominant motif analysis used ImmunoMap with the PAM10 matrix, gap penalty 30 and homology threshold 0.3; motifs with cumulative frequency at least 0.01 counted as dominant. In TCRdb, the immuneACCESS table is reduced to in-frame sequences with V and J assigned. These tables do not hold every clone; where another copy was compared, an unresolved V gene accounts for under half, and the others remain unexplained. Clone size and the V and J calls come from that table; the DNA yielded D and trimming. Here the sample has 25,000 or so clones; nearly 55% occur a single time. 20% to 25% of the sample belongs to the ten largest clones.

V is clipped by 7 bases and J by 4 bases, and the sequence between their germline boundaries is 10 bases long. For CDR1 and CDR2, the germline V gene lists SQVTM and ANQGSEA. From cysteine to phenylalanine, the CDR3 is 12 amino acids long. Just CDR3 DNA is preserved here, 36 bases in frame from base 1. This specimen's time point label, interpreted: tumor resected at nephrectomy. Read against the paper, the sample's treatment or condition label means: treatment-naive control, cytoreductive nephrectomy. Control tumors came from treatment-naive renal cell carcinoma patients who underwent cytoreductive nephrectomy without prior radiation. Every patient's renal cell carcinoma showed clear cell pathology. The control tumors used for TCR sequencing were from a few females and fewer than 14 males, were resected between the early 2010s and the mid-2010s, and had a median patient age of roughly 59 years (range about 40 to 90). Tumors were mechanically dissociated, digested with collagenase/hyaluronidase at 37 °C, processed in gentleMACS C tubes, and stored in liquid nitrogen. Genomic DNA for TCR sequencing was prepared using the QIAamp DNA Blood Mini Kit (Qiagen). The analyses included only samples that passed all quality control checks.

The input for sequencing was tumor tissue, taken from a patient whose treatment was nephrectomy without radiotherapy. The chain couples TRBV29-1 to TRBJ2-2, with no D gene named confidently. The TCR was taken from a human donor with renal cell carcinoma. Here is the DNA: TGCAGCGGGCGGCGAGCCACCGGGGAGCTGTTTTTT. Its translation reads: CSGRRATGELFF.